Below, 9 T cell receptor beta chains from the same sample are listed, as sequenced in a study of CD8+ T cells in alopecia areata. Sample treatment: oral pan-JAK inhibitor, 5-10 mg twice daily. Extracted RNA was reverse transcribed into cDNA, the sequencing template. Generated by immunoSEQ multiplex PCR, the TCRdb table keeps only in-frame clones and is missing some. The data hold about 200,000 clones, with 58% observed a single time. The material was CD4+ T cells sorted from blood, obtained at week 24, from a patient treated with tofacitinib. The receptors originated from a human donor with alopecia areata.

This clone came up a few times. The genes are TRBV7-2 and TRBJ2-1; D is unclear. CDR1 and CDR2 from the germline V gene are SGHTA and FQGNSA. The V end lost 8 bases, the J end lost 5 bases, and 13 bases lay between the germline ends. The CDR3 has 13 amino acids. CDR3 bases: TGTGCCAGCTCCGTGAGTTTAGACAATGAGCAGTTCTTC. Its protein product is CASSVSLDNEQFF.

The genes are TRBV2 and TRBJ2-1; TRBD1 matches 8 bases. Looked up from germline, CDR1 is SNHLY and CDR2 is FYNNEI. The CDR3 has 15 residues. V trimming: 6 bases; J trimming: 2 bases; junction bases outside the gene matches: 6. In DNA, the CDR3 is TGTGCCAGCAGGGCCGGGACAGGAACCTACAATGAGCAGTTCTTC. It specifies CASRAGTGTYNEQFF.

The CDR3 sequence: CATRASGANVLTF. The CDR3, as DNA: TGTGCCACCAGGGCCTCTGGGGCCAACGTCCTGACTTTC. The genes are TRBV2 and TRBJ2-6; D is perhaps TRBD1 (5 bases). Germline V gives CDR1 SNHLY, CDR2 FYNNEI. The CDR3 runs to 13 residues. V was cut by 10 bases and J by 0 bases, with 7 bases left in between.

The chain joins TRBV2 to TRBJ1-1, with 8 bases aligning to TRBD1. The CDR3 runs to 11 residues. Germline V lookup: CDR1 SNHLY, CDR2 FYNNEI. V dropped 5 bases and J dropped 14; count of bases not matched to a gene: 7. CDR3 amino acids: CASSYQGASFF. CDR3 DNA sequence: TGTGCCAGCAGTTACCAGGGGGCATCCTTCTTT.

The chain recombines TRBV25-1 with TRBJ2-5, with D hard to call. V lost 1 base to trimming and J lost 6 bases, with 3 bases between them. The CDR3 is made up of 11 amino acids. Germline-derived CDR1 and CDR2 are MGHDK and SYGVNS. DNA for the CDR3: TGTGCCAGCAGTGAATCCCAGACCCAGTACTTC. Amino acids: CASSESQTQYF.

The chain links TRBV7-9 to TRBJ1-2; 7 bases fit TRBD1. The germline V gene encodes CDR1 SEHNR and CDR2 FQNEAQ (reference sequence). Germline trimming cut 5 bases from V and 6 bases from J; bases unmatched to any gene: 9. CDR3 length: 14 amino acids. In DNA, the CDR3 is TGTGCCAGCAGCGTAACCCCACAGGGGAATGGCTACACCTTC. Residues: CASSVTPQGNGYTF.

This sequence joins TRBV5-1 and TRBJ2-2; 10 positions match TRBD2. CDR3 length equals 17 residues. Germline V CDR1 and CDR2: SGHRS, YFSETQ. The junction had 6 bases not matched to a gene; V was cut back by 1 base and J by 3 bases. CDR3 DNA: TGCGCCAGCAGCTTGATCCCCGGGACTAGCGACACCGGGGAGCTGTTTTTT. It specifies CASSLIPGTSDTGELFF. Full variable domain (remainder filled in from reference TRBV5-1 and TRBJ2-2): KAGVTQTPRYLIKTRGQQVTLSCSPISGHRSVSWYQQTPGQGLQFLFEYFSETQRNKGNFPGRFSGRQFSNSRSEMNVSTLELGDSALYLCASSLIPGTSDTGELFFGEGSRLTVL.

V is TRBV18 and J is TRBJ2-7; 10 nucleotides agree with TRBD1. V gave up 3 bases and J gave up 10 bases; unmatched junction bases: 3. Germline-derived CDR1 and CDR2 are KGHSH and LQKENI. The CDR3 is made up of 12 amino acids. CDR3: CASSPDRGDQYF. The CDR3 DNA follows: TGTGCCAGCTCACCGGACAGGGGGGATCAGTACTTC.

This clone occurred many times. This chain links TRBV7-2 with TRBJ2-2; 7 bases are a match to TRBD1. The V gene's germline CDR1 is SGHTA and CDR2 FQGNSA. The V and J ends lost 4 bases and 6 bases, in that order; junction bases with no gene match: 5. This CDR3 has 14 residues. The CDR3 region is CASSSDQGAGELFF. The CDR3 DNA reads as TGTGCCAGCAGCTCCGATCAGGGGGCCGGGGAGCTGTTTTTT.